This T cell receptor beta chain was obtained from a study of identical twins. Findings and caveats of the study: Beta clonotypes that were abundant in cord blood contained fewer insertions, a pattern absent from memory repertoires.

Trimming stripped 8 bases from V and 0 bases from J, with 13 bases between. This CDR3 region has 14 residues. CDR1 is SEHNR and CDR2 is FQNEAQ in the germline V gene (reference sequence). A single record per CDR3 protein comes from TCRdb applying MiXCR to the 5' RACE reads. The sample comprises around 1.7 million distinct CDR3 sequences, 25% to 35% of which are singletons, and 0.25% to 0.3% rests with the top ten. This clonotype was detected only a few times. Its specificity is unknown. J is TRBJ1-1 and V is TRBV7-9; TRBD1 is a possible D gene (6 bases). The origin of this receptor is a newborn girl in good health. The material sequenced was cord blood. The CDR3 sequence: CASLGGIMNTEAFF. CDR3 coding DNA: TGTGCCAGCTTAGGGGGGATCATGAACACTGAAGCTTTCTTT.